These T cell receptor beta chains were read from a single sample in a study of early T cells in non-severe SARS-CoV-2 infection. TCRdb itself ran the 5' RACE reads through MiXCR, one entry per CDR3 protein. The sample consists of about 61,000 distinct CDR3 sequences, more than 10% of them appearing once. The material was whole blood, obtained at baseline. These receptors came from an adult who was a healthcare worker with PCR-confirmed SARS-CoV-2 infection or an uninfected control (not recorded which). The donor label of this sample is uncertain. Each CDR3 is given with its conserved first and last residue. Fields, in order: J gene, clone size, D gene, V gene, CDR3 DNA, CDR3 protein. The D gene is left open where the match is weak. Size values are once, few and many counts, or a class for expanded clones, and some rows have none.

>TRBJ1-1|.|.|TRBV7-3
TGTGCCAGCATCATTCAACTGAACACTGAAGCTTTCTTT
CASIIQLNTEAFF
>TRBJ1-1|few|.|TRBV5-1
TGCGCCAGCAGCTGGGGGGCTGAAGCTTTCTTT
CASSWGAEAFF
>TRBJ2-1|few|.|TRBV21-1
TGTGCCAGCAGCAAAGACGACCAAGCGGGGGGCGTTTACAATGAGCAGTTCTTC
CASSKDDQAGGVYNEQFF
>TRBJ1-3|few|TRBD1|TRBV6-5
TGTGCCAGCAGGTCCAGCGGCCCAGGGGGCAAAGCTGGAAACACCATATATTTT
CASRSSGPGGKAGNTIYF
>TRBJ2-3|few|TRBD2|TRBV7-2
TGTGCCAGCAGCTTAGAGTCTAGCGGGGATACGCAGTATTTT
CASSLESSGDTQYF
>TRBJ2-5|many|TRBD2|TRBV20-1
TGCAGTGCGAGACTAGCGGGGGAACCAAAAGAGACCCAGTACTTC
CSARLAGEPKETQYF
>TRBJ2-4|few|TRBD1|TRBV3-1
TGTGCCAGCAGCCAAGCCGGGACAGGGTTAAACATTCAGTACTTC
CASSQAGTGLNIQYF
>TRBJ2-3|.|TRBD2|TRBV6-1
TGTGCCAGCAGTGAAGCTCGGCTAGCGGTGGCTAGCACAGATACGCAGTATTTT
CASSEARLAVASTDTQYF
>TRBJ2-6|.|.|TRBV2
TGTGCCAGCAGAACAGGTCCCGGGGCCAACGTCCTGACTTTC
CASRTGPGANVLTF
>TRBJ2-5|.|TRBD1|TRBV6-6
TGTGCCAGCAGTTACAACATACAGGGGGCGCATCGGGAGACCCAGTACTTC
CASSYNIQGAHRETQYF
>TRBJ2-2|once|.|TRBV7-7
TGTGCCAGCAGCTCCTTCGGGGGCCTGAACACCGGGGAGCTGTTTTTT
CASSSFGGLNTGELFF
>TRBJ2-3|few|TRBD2|TRBV7-6
TGTGCCAGCAGCTTAACGGGGGGGCCTACCGGACGGACGCAGTATTTT
CASSLTGGPTGRTQYF
>TRBJ2-1|.|.|TRBV6-1
TGTGCCAGCAGTGAAGCACTAGTCAGGGGAGGGGGGATCAATGAGCAGTTCTTC
CASSEALVRGGGINEQFF
>TRBJ2-3|.|TRBD2|TRBV20-1
TGCAGTGCTAGAGAGATACGGCGGGGGAACACAGATACGCAGTATTTT
CSAREIRRGNTDTQYF
>TRBJ2-3|few|.|TRBV27
TGTGCCAGCAGTTTACGCTTAGGACTCCCTTGGGGAGATACGCAGTATTTT
CASSLRLGLPWGDTQYF
>TRBJ1-4|few|.|TRBV2
TGTGCCAGCAGAGGAACCAGGGAAAAACTGTTTTTT
CASRGTREKLFF
>TRBJ2-2|few|.|TRBV7-8
TGTGCCAGCAACACGGGGGTACGGACCGGGGAGCTGTTTTTT
CASNTGVRTGELFF
>TRBJ2-2|.|.|TRBV6-5
TGTGCCAGCAGTTACTCGACCACCGGGGAGCTGTTTTTT
CASSYSTTGELFF
>TRBJ2-3|.|.|TRBV6-4
TGTGCCAGCAGTCAGGGACAATTCACAGATACGCAGTATTTT
CASSQGQFTDTQYF
>TRBJ1-5|few|.|TRBV12-3/TRBV12-4
TGTGCCAGCAGGTCTGAGCCCGGGGGAGGGCAGCCCCAGCATTTT
CASRSEPGGGQPQHF
>TRBJ2-1|medium-sized|.|TRBV7-9
TGTGCCAGCAGCTTAAGAGGAACGAGGGTTTGGGAGCAGTTCTTC
CASSLRGTRVWEQFF
>TRBJ1-2|.|.|TRBV4-1
TGCGCCAGCAGCCAAGAGGTTACAGCTAACTATGGCTACACCTTC
CASSQEVTANYGYTF
>TRBJ2-1|.|.|TRBV6-1
TGTGCCAGTCAGGACAGCCATACCAACTACAATGAGCAGTTCTTC
CASQDSHTNYNEQFF
>TRBJ2-1|many|.|TRBV27
TGTGCCAGCAGTTTTCAGCGGAAGCAGTTCTTC
CASSFQRKQFF
>TRBJ2-4|.|TRBD1|TRBV5-1
TGCGCCAGCAGCCCCTGGACAGGAGATTCAAACATTCAGTACTTC
CASSPWTGDSNIQYF
>TRBJ2-3|few|.|TRBV9
TGTGCCAGCAGCCCCTCCCTTAGATCTAGCACAGATACGCAGTATTTT
CASSPSLRSSTDTQYF
>TRBJ1-1|.|.|TRBV7-6
TGTGCCAGCAGCTCATACAGGGAGATCGCTTTCTTT
CASSSYREIAFF
>TRBJ1-2|.|.|TRBV2
TGTGCCAGCAGTGAATATCAGTTTAACTATGGCTACACCTTC
CASSEYQFNYGYTF
>TRBJ2-5|few|TRBD2|TRBV20-1
TGCAGTGCTCCGGGACTAGGAGGGGAGACCCAGTACTTC
CSAPGLGGETQYF
>TRBJ2-5|few|.|TRBV4-2
TGTGCCAGCAGCCAAGGGAAGGGGGGCCTCCAAGAGACCCAGTACTTC
CASSQGKGGLQETQYF
>TRBJ2-5|.|.|TRBV27
TGTGCCAGCAGTCCCTGGGGCGGACAAGAGACCCAGTACTTC
CASSPWGGQETQYF
>TRBJ2-6|many|TRBD1|TRBV20-1
TGCAGTGCCCCGAACAGGGGTTCTGGGGCCAACGTCCTGACTTTC
CSAPNRGSGANVLTF
>TRBJ2-3|many|TRBD1|TRBV7-3
TGTGCCAGCAGCCGGACAGGGGTTAACACAGATACGCAGTATTTT
CASSRTGVNTDTQYF
>TRBJ1-5|few|TRBD1|TRBV19
TGTGCCAGTACCGCACAGGGGGCTAGTCAGCCCCAGCATTTT
CASTAQGASQPQHF
>TRBJ1-1|.|.|TRBV18
TGTGCCAGCTCACCAACGGGGCGCACTGAAGCTTTCTTT
CASSPTGRTEAFF
>TRBJ2-1|.|TRBD2|TRBV12-3/TRBV12-4
TGTGCCAGCAGTCGCGGGGGGGATGAGCAGTTCTTC
CASSRGGDEQFF
>TRBJ1-1|.|.|TRBV7-2
TGTGCCAGCAGCTTCGGACAGCCGAACACTGAAGCTTTCTTT
CASSFGQPNTEAFF
>TRBJ2-3|.|.|TRBV20-1
TGCAGTGCTAGAAGTGAAGTTACCCCAGATACGCAGTATTTT
CSARSEVTPDTQYF
>TRBJ1-1|few|.|TRBV6-1
TGTGCCAGCAGTGAAGCGCCCACAGGGCGCGGCCTTGAAGCTTTCTTT
CASSEAPTGRGLEAFF
>TRBJ1-6|few|TRBD1|TRBV7-2
TGTGCCAGCAGCTTAGGAGACAGGGGGCAAAGGAATTCACCCCTCCACTTT
CASSLGDRGQRNSPLHF
>TRBJ2-1|.|TRBD1|TRBV29-1
TGCAGCGTCCTACCCAGTACACGGGACAGGGGCGTTGGTGAGCAGTTCTTC
CSVLPSTRDRGVGEQFF
>TRBJ1-2|.|.|TRBV3-1
TGTGCCAGCAGCCAAGATATGGCTGGCTATGGCTACACCTTC
CASSQDMAGYGYTF
>TRBJ2-2|few|.|TRBV4-2
TGTGCCAGCAGCCAGGATCCCATAGACAGGCACACCGGGGAGCTGTTTTTT
CASSQDPIDRHTGELFF
>TRBJ1-1|many|.|TRBV7-3
TGTGCCAGCAGCTTAACAGGGGGGACTGAAGCTTTCTTT
CASSLTGGTEAFF
>TRBJ1-6|.|TRBD1|TRBV20-1
TGCAGTGCTAGAGTGAGAACAGGGGGAGTAGGGAATTCACCCCTCCACTTT
CSARVRTGGVGNSPLHF
>TRBJ1-2|.|.|TRBV21-1
TGTGCCAGCAGCATGGTCGGCAGCTACTATGGCTACACCTTC
CASSMVGSYYGYTF
>TRBJ2-1|.|TRBD2|TRBV7-3
TGTGCCAGCAGCTTAACCGGGACTAGCGACCTCCTCTTCTTC
CASSLTGTSDLLFF
>TRBJ2-1|.|TRBD2|TRBV5-1
TGCGCCAGCAGACTTGGGGCGGGGGACTCCTACAATGAGCAGTTCTTC
CASRLGAGDSYNEQFF
>TRBJ1-5|few|.|TRBV11-2
TGTGCCAGCAGCCCGACAACCTTTAGCAATCAGCCCCAGCATTTT
CASSPTTFSNQPQHF
>TRBJ2-1|.|.|TRBV11-2
TGTGCCAGCAGCTTAGATAGCCTAGTCTCCTACAATGAGCAGTTCTTC
CASSLDSLVSYNEQFF
>TRBJ2-3|.|TRBD2|TRBV3-1
TGTGCCAGCAGCCCTAGGGGACTAGCAACAGATACGCAGTATTTT
CASSPRGLATDTQYF
>TRBJ2-2|few|.|TRBV12-3/TRBV12-4
TGTGCCAGCAGTTTGTGGGGGTGGGAGCTGTTTTTT
CASSLWGWELFF
>TRBJ1-2|.|.|TRBV6-5
TGTGCCAGCACCTACAGTTACAGGGCTAACTATGGCTACACCTTC
CASTYSYRANYGYTF
>TRBJ2-1|.|.|TRBV11-2
TGTGCCAGCAGCTCGGGATACAATGAGCAGTTCTTC
CASSSGYNEQFF
>TRBJ2-1|many|TRBD2|TRBV4-1
TGCGCCAGCAGCCAAGATGGCCTAGCGGGGGGATACAATGAGCAGTTCTTC
CASSQDGLAGGYNEQFF